This T cell receptor beta chain was observed in a study of cytomegalovirus exposure and HLA in healthy donors. A few counts support this clone. Its specificity is not known. PCR employed 60 Vbeta and 13 Jbeta primers. Measured with immunoSEQ multiplex PCR; TCRdb has only the in-frame clones, and not every one. The sample lists 120,000 to 150,000 clones; around 80% were seen once. The germline gives CDR1 MNHEY, CDR2 SVGAGI. This CDR3 spans 13 amino acids. V was shortened by 2 bases and J by 7 bases, with 11 bases between the two germline ends. Notes on the study in general: Several of the most significant clusters appeared, in a later analysis, to be linked to common viral pathogens. A missense DCLRE1C variant was associated with V- and J-gene trimming of TCR beta chains in a later analysis, and an independent cohort replicated the association. Fewer N-insertions than the 666-donor mean were reportedly shown by an Asian-associated ancestry cluster in a later analysis.

This TCR derives from a boy aged 2-9 years in good health and CMV-seronegative. The chain uses TRBV6-5 and TRBJ1-2, with D tentatively TRBD1 (6 bases). What was sequenced was PBMCs. The CDR3 reads CASSYQGLSGYTF. For the CDR3, the DNA is TGTGCCAGCAGTTACCAGGGGTTGAGTGGCTACACCTTC.